The rows below give T cell receptor beta chains drawn from one sample of a study of shared clonotypes between healthy human individuals. TCRdb's table, derived via immunoSEQ multiplex PCR, lists solely in-frame clones and lacks some. The sample holds 500,000 to 550,000 clones; 95% to 96% are singletons and the top ten take 0.064%. The sequencing input was naive CD4+ T cells sorted from blood. Source of these receptors: a woman in her 30s in good health. CDR3s include the opening cysteine and the closing phenylalanine or tryptophan. D genes are given only for firm matches. Clone size is not always given. Where it is, it says once, few, many or a class for expanded clones.

d_call j_call v_call clone_size cdr3_nt cdr3_aa
. TRBJ1-2 TRBV7-8 once TGTGCCAGCAGCCCGGGGCTACAGGCCCTCCGGGGAGGGGGAGGCTACACCTTC CASSPGLQALRGGGGYTF
. TRBJ2-7 TRBV5-5 . TGTGCCAGCAGCTTGGGTCTAAGGGGACGCCTATTCGAGCAGTACTTC CASSLGLRGRLFEQYF
TRBD1 TRBJ1-2 TRBV28 . TGTGCCAGCAGGGACACCGGGACAGGGACTGGCTACACCTTC CASRDTGTGTGYTF
. TRBJ2-7 TRBV5-4 . TGTGCCACCGGGGCAGCCTACGAGCAGTACTTC CATGAAYEQYF
TRBD2 TRBJ2-7 TRBV28 . TGTGCCAGCAGTTTACGCCTAGCGGGAGCCGGGCAGTACTTC CASSLRLAGAGQYF
. TRBJ2-7 TRBV2 . TGTGCCAGCAGTGAGTTAAGGGACCACTACGAGCAGTACTTC CASSELRDHYEQYF
TRBD1 TRBJ2-5 TRBV5-5 . TGTGCCAGCAGCTGGGACAGACCTCAAGAGACCCAGTACTTC CASSWDRPQETQYF
. TRBJ2-1 TRBV5-1 . TGCGCCAGCAGCTTGGGGGACACCTACAATGAGCAGTTCTTC CASSLGDTYNEQFF
TRBD2 TRBJ2-5 TRBV7-9 . TGTGCCAGCAGGGAGACTAGCGGCCAAGAGACCCAGTACTTC CASRETSGQETQYF
TRBD1 TRBJ1-4 TRBV15 . TGTGCCACCAGCAGGGACAGGGGGCGCGGTGTTCCGTTTTTT CATSRDRGRGVPFF
. TRBJ2-5 TRBV28 . TGTGCCAGCGGTGGGGCGGCTCACAGCCAAGAGACCCAGTACTTC CASGGAAHSQETQYF
TRBD1 TRBJ1-4 TRBV28 once TGTGCCAGCAGTCGGGGGACAGGGGTCGAAAAACTGTTTTTT CASSRGTGVEKLFF
TRBD1 TRBJ1-2 TRBV18 . TGTGCCAGCTCACCCGGGACAGGATCTAACTATGGCTACACCTTC CASSPGTGSNYGYTF
. TRBJ2-1 TRBV5-5 . TGTGCCAGCAGCCGACTAGACAATGAGCAGTTCTTC CASSRLDNEQFF
. TRBJ2-2 TRBV12-5 few TGTGCTAGTGGTTTGTTTACTGGACAGCTGAACACCGGGGAGCTGTTTTTT CASGLFTGQLNTGELFF
. TRBJ1-1 TRBV27 . TGTGCCAGCAAGTTGAAAGGGAGGGAAGCTTTCTTT CASKLKGREAFF
. TRBJ1-1 TRBV4-1 . TGCGCCAGCAGCCAAAGGGGTGGGGGGAAGTACACTGAAGCTTTCTTT CASSQRGGGKYTEAFF
. TRBJ2-4 TRBV19 . TGTGCCAGTAGAACCGGGCAGGGGGCCAAAAACATTCAGTACTTC CASRTGQGAKNIQYF
. TRBJ1-1 TRBV2 few TGTGCCAGCAGTCGAGACGGGAACACTGAAGCTTTCTTT CASSRDGNTEAFF
TRBD1 TRBJ2-7 TRBV6-5 . TGTGCCAGCAGTAGCTGGACAGGGGGGTCCTACGAGCAGTACTTC CASSSWTGGSYEQYF
TRBD2 TRBJ2-7 TRBV11-2 . TGTGCCAGCAGCTTTCTTGGGACTACGATCTCCTACGAGCAGTACTTC CASSFLGTTISYEQYF
TRBD2 TRBJ2-3 TRBV5-4 . TGTGCCAGCAGCTTCAGACTAGCGGGAGTTGGGACAGATACGCAGTATTTT CASSFRLAGVGTDTQYF
TRBD2 TRBJ2-3 TRBV6-6 . TGTGCCAGCAGTTACGGACTAGCGCCCACAGATACGCAGTATTTT CASSYGLAPTDTQYF
. TRBJ1-1 TRBV28 . TGTGCCAGCAGCTCCGACCACAGGGTTAGAGATTCGAACACTGAAGCTTTCTTT CASSSDHRVRDSNTEAFF
. TRBJ2-5 TRBV18 . TGTGCCAGCTCACATCTGGGAAGACTCTCTCAAGAGACCCAGTACTTC CASSHLGRLSQETQYF
TRBD1 TRBJ2-1 TRBV11-2 . TGTGCCAGCAGTCCCCGGGGGACAGGGGGCCTCGATGAGCAGTTCTTC CASSPRGTGGLDEQFF
. TRBJ2-1 TRBV20-1 once TGCAGTGCTAGAGTGGGTGAGCAGTTCTTC CSARVGEQFF